This record covers a single T cell receptor (beta chain). The source of the sample is a study of monozygotic twins with inflammatory bowel disease. CDR3 length equals 15 residues. TCRdb re-called the 5' RACE reads and catalogs CDR3 proteins one per entry, DNA excluded. This sample contains nearly 450,000 distinct CDR3 sequences. Material for sequencing was blood. The chain carries TRBV12-3 or TRBV12-4 and TRBJ2-1; TCRdb reports TRBD1, a call that lacks DNA to check it against. The clonotype comes from a human donor with ulcerative colitis or Crohn's disease, or a healthy co-twin of an affected twin (not recorded which). Here the CDR3 reads CASSPLGLGANEQFF.